This T cell receptor beta chain was documented in a study of metastatic and nonmetastatic thyroid tumors. This clone was found many times. Per the authors' pipeline: CDR3 was compared across clinicopathological groups, and the resulting differences were used to build a distant-metastasis classifier for papillary thyroid cancer. TCRdb re-called the PCR reads via MiXCR. The V and J calls follow TCRdb's processing rather than the paper's. The sample holds tens of thousands of clones, under 35% seen once. There were no patients who had received any treatment before thyroid surgery. The sample was blood. The sequence was collected from a female donor with papillary thyroid cancer or a benign thyroid nodule (not recorded which). Some clones in this sample may be carry-over from other donors' samples.

The CDR3 protein is CASSPRKPLGAFF. The CDR3 DNA sequence: TGTGCCAGCAGCCCCCGTAAGCCGTTAGGGGCTTTCTTT. The chain combines TRBV13 with TRBJ1-1; D unclear. CDR1 is PRHDT, CDR2 FYEKMQ, per germline (reference sequence). V lost 5 bases, J lost 11 bases, and 18 bases lay in between. The CDR3 consists of 13 residues. Supplemented by reference TRBV13 and TRBJ1-1, the full variable domain reads AAGVIQSPRHLIKEKRETATLKCYPIPRHDTVYWYQQGPGQDPQFLISFYEKMQSDKGSIPDRFSAQQFSDYHSELNMSSLELGDSALYFCASSPRKPLGAFFGQGTRLTVV.